Following are 25 T cell receptor beta chains from one sample sequenced in a study of CD8+ T cells in alopecia areata (dated by TCRdb to the late 2010s). Pooled mouse cutaneous lymph node cells were stained for CD4, CD8alpha, NKG2D, NKG2ACE and other markers, then sorted on a BD Influx. Library generation was performed with the immunoSEQ multiplex PCR assay. RNA was extracted from all samples and reverse transcribed into cDNA, which served as template for TCR sequencing. TCRdb limited this immuneACCESS table to in-frame rearrangements with V and J called. A share of clones is missing; checked studies link under half to unresolved V genes, and the rest is unexplained. This sample shows about 300,000 clones, and none of them turns up only once. 1.2% of the sample is in the top ten clones. The specimen was CD4+ T cells sorted from a lymph node. The receptors stem from a C3H/HeJ mouse with alopecia areata. In terms of MHC, this strain is H2-k.

This clone turned up a few times. This could be a read error, since a much larger clone is one nucleotide away. The genes and germline here are from mouse. The observed sequence ends 4 residues before the CDR3 terminus, with the missing tail filled in from the germline J gene. V and J are TRBV19 and TRBJ2-1; no clear D gene. V lost 4 bases and J 1 base, leaving 6 bases between the germline ends. Germline V gives CDR1 FNHDT, CDR2 SITEND (reference sequence). CDR3 length equals 13 residues. Incomplete CDR3 DNA: TGTGCCAGCAGTCACAGAAACTATGCT. It codes for CASSHRNYA. The whole CDR3 sequence is CASSHRNYAEQFF.

The sample holds a few counts of this clone. The listed genes are named as in mouse. CDR3 bases read: TGTGCCAGCAGTGCTGGGGAGAGCTCCTAT. Its translation: CASSAGESSY. From start to end, the CDR3 is CASSAGESSYEQYF. This chain uses TRBV13-3 with TRBJ2-7; D is possibly TRBD2 (6 bases). The read is 4 residues too short to cover the CDR3 end, so that end is filled in from the germline J gene. Between the trimmed V and J ends, which lost 3 bases and 0 bases, there was a span of 10 bases. The CDR3 length is 14 residues. Germline CDR1 and CDR2: NNHDY and SYVADS.

Turning to this clone: Mouse names are used for the genes. Read sequence stops 4 residues before the CDR3 end, and the germline J gene provides the missing end. The sample holds other DNA sequences that translate to the same CDR3. The chain couples TRBV17 to TRBJ2-7; TRBD2 matches 7 bases. The germline V gene has CDR1 MNHDT and CDR2 YYDKIL. This CDR3 has 13 residues. The sequenced CDR3 bases are TGTGCTAGCAGTAGACTGGGGGAGTAT. This encodes CASSRLGEY. The entire CDR3 protein reads CASSRLGEYEQYF.

This clone was detected a few times. The germline and genes are mouse ones. The read falls 4 residues short of the CDR3 end, and the missing part is taken from the germline J gene. At the DNA level, this CDR3 is encoded by other sequences in the same sample as well. The rearrangement joins TRBV17 to TRBJ1-1; D perhaps matches TRBD1 (6 bases). This CDR3 has 12 amino acids. Germline V gene data show CDR1 as MNHDT and CDR2 as YYDKIL. The CDR3 bases that were read are TGTGCTAGCAGTGGGGACACAACA. This encodes CASSGDTT. The full CDR3 sequence reads CASSGDTTEVFF.

This clone was picked up a small number of times. Germline and genes: mouse. Additional DNA sequences in this sample encode the identical CDR3. The DNA read from the CDR3 is TGTGCCAGCAGACTGGGGGGAGGCACCGGG. It yields the protein CASRLGGGTG. The full CDR3 sequence reads CASRLGGGTGQLYF. This chain uses TRBV19 with TRBJ2-2; the match to TRBD2 covers 9 bases. The CDR3 end falls 4 residues outside the read, so it is completed with the germline J gene. J lost 4 bases, V lost 5 bases, and 3 bases had no gene match. Germline CDR1 and CDR2: FNHDT and SITEND (reference sequence). The CDR3 extends over 14 amino acids.

This clone occurred many times. Gene and germline names: mouse. Coverage ceases 4 residues before the CDR3 finishes, and the germline J gene fills in the end. This sequence joins TRBV1 and TRBJ2-1; D is uncertain. Trimming pared 2 bases from V and 1 base from J, leaving 9 bases between. The CDR3 consists of 15 residues. Germline V gene sequence: CDR1 NSQYPW, CDR2 LRSPGD (reference sequence). CDR3 bases read: TGCACCTGCAGTGCACAGGAGGGAAACTATGCT. It translates to CTCSAQEGNYA. The whole CDR3 region reads CTCSAQEGNYAEQFF. Looking up the rest from reference TRBV1 and TRBJ2-1 gives the full variable domain: VTLLEQNPRWRLVPRGQAVNLRCILKNSQYPWMSWYQQDLQKQLQWLFTLRSPGDKEVKSLPGADYLATRVTDTELRLQVANMSQGRTLYCTCSAQEGNYAEQFFGPGTRLTVL.

This clone was seen a handful of times. Gene and germline names: mouse. Coverage ceases 4 residues before the CDR3 finishes, and the germline J gene fills in the end. The chain employs TRBV5 and TRBJ2-2; 9 positions match TRBD1. Germline CDR1 and CDR2: LGHNA and YNLKQL (reference sequence). J lost 2 bases, V lost 4 bases, and 5 bases had no gene match. The CDR3 spans 16 residues. The CDR3 bases that were read are TGTGCCAGCAGCCCTCGGGACAGGGAGAACACCGGG. Its protein product is CASSPRDRENTG. In full, the CDR3 reads CASSPRDRENTGQLYF.

Details on this clone: Gene names denote mouse genes. With the read ending 4 residues before the CDR3 end, the germline J gene is used to fill in that end. The chain links TRBV13-2 to TRBJ1-2; 10 nucleotides agree with TRBD1. There are 16 residues in the CDR3. Trimming at V came to 2 bases and at J to 2 bases, leaving 6 bases not matched to a gene. Germline lookup yields CDR1 NNHNN and CDR2 SYGAGS (reference sequence). The part of the CDR3 DNA that was read is TGTGCCAGCGGTGACCCCTGGACAGGGGGTAACTCC. Its translation is CASGDPWTGGNS. The CDR3 as a whole reads CASGDPWTGGNSDYTF.

This clone was counted between two and nine times. Germline and genes here are mouse. With the read ending 4 residues before the CDR3 end, the germline J gene is used to fill in that end. This chain joins TRBV1 and TRBJ2-4; TRBD1 matches 8 bases. In germline, CDR1 is NSQYPW, CDR2 LRSPGD (reference sequence). The length of the CDR3 is 14 residues. The part of the CDR3 DNA that was read is TGCACCTGCAGTGCATTCAGGGGGCCAAAC. As protein: CTCSAFRGPN. The whole CDR3 protein is CTCSAFRGPNTLYF.

This clone was observed a few times. Mouse gene names and germline throughout. The sample contains more than one DNA sequence encoding this CDR3. The CDR3 bases that were read are TGTGCCAGCGGTGATGCGGGGACAGGGAACACA. It encodes CASGDAGTGNT. The complete CDR3 protein is CASGDAGTGNTEVFF. The V gene is TRBV13-2, the J gene TRBJ1-1, with 8 bases identical to TRBD1. The read ends 4 residues shy of where the CDR3 ends; the end is completed using the germline J gene. The CDR3 sequence is 15 residues long. Germline V lookup: CDR1 NNHNN, CDR2 SYGAGS (reference sequence). The ends lost 0 bases at V and 1 base at J; junction bases unmatched: 2.

Concerning this clone: Germline and genes: mouse. The read ends 4 residues early relative to the CDR3; the germline J gene fills the gap. The rearrangement joins TRBV5 to TRBJ2-5; 7 bases match TRBD1. The junction had 5 bases not matched to a gene; V was cut back by 2 bases and J by 3 bases. Germline V gene sequence: CDR1 LGHNA, CDR2 YNLKQL (reference sequence). This CDR3 region has 15 residues. Here the CDR3 reads CASSQSPGQQDTQYF. The part of the CDR3 DNA that was read is TGTGCCAGCAGCCAATCTCCGGGACAGCAAGAC.

In regard to this clone: The gene names given are mouse names. The read halts 4 residues ahead of the CDR3 end, with the missing end drawn from the germline J gene. The same CDR3 arises from other DNA sequences in this sample as well. V usage is TRBV19 and J usage is TRBJ2-5, with 7 bases fitting TRBD1. Germline trimming cut 7 bases from V and 2 bases from J; bases unmatched to any gene: 4. The length of the CDR3 is 13 residues. CDR1 is FNHDT, CDR2 SITEND, per germline (reference sequence). The DNA read from the CDR3 is TGTGCCAGCCGGCGACAGGGCCAAGAC. It specifies CASRRQGQD. The CDR3 as a whole reads CASRRQGQDTQYF.

A word on this clone: Any gene name here is a mouse gene name. With the read ending 4 residues before the CDR3 end, the germline J gene is used to fill in that end. V and J are TRBV1 and TRBJ2-7; perhaps TRBD2 as D (6 bases). The CDR3 loop spans 14 amino acids. Germline-derived CDR1 and CDR2 are NSQYPW and LRSPGD (reference sequence). This CDR3 is CTCSAGWGSYEQYF. The covered CDR3 bases are TGCACCTGCAGTGCAGGGTGGGGGAGTTAT.

This clone was counted between two and nine times. The gene names here belong to mouse. The read comes to an end 4 residues before the CDR3 does, leaving the germline J gene to fill in the end. This chain connects TRBV19 to TRBJ2-2; D possibly corresponds to TRBD2 (6 bases). The CDR3 covers 15 residues. The germline V gene encodes CDR1 FNHDT and CDR2 SITEND (reference sequence). Trimming shortened V by 3 bases and J by 3 bases, and 12 bases separated the two germline ends. CDR3 DNA (partial): TGTGCCAGCAGTACCCGGGGGGAGGACACCGGG. Residues: CASSTRGEDTG. The full CDR3 reads CASSTRGEDTGQLYF.

There are a few counts of this clone. The gene symbols are mouse symbols. The read terminates 4 residues ahead of where the CDR3 ends, so the germline J gene completes it. Other DNA sequences in this sample translate to the same CDR3. The rearrangement joins TRBV19 to TRBJ1-1; 8 bases align to TRBD1. Germline trimming cut 0 bases from V and 3 bases from J; bases unmatched to any gene: 1. The length of the CDR3 is 14 residues. Germline V gene data show CDR1 as FNHDT and CDR2 as SITEND (reference sequence). CDR3 DNA, as far as it was read: TGTGCCAGCAGTATAGCGACAGGGGACACA. Its protein is CASSIATGDT. The entire CDR3 reads CASSIATGDTEVFF.

This clone was counted only a few times. The listed genes are named as in mouse. The read ends 4 residues shy of where the CDR3 ends; the end is completed using the germline J gene. The V gene is TRBV13-1, the J gene TRBJ2-1, with 7 bases aligning to TRBD2. The germline gives CDR1 NSHNY, CDR2 SYGAGN. The CDR3 runs 14 residues. Trimming took 1 base from V and 3 from J; bases not matched to a gene: 1. The CDR3 reads CASSDTGVYAEQFF. The part of the CDR3 DNA that was read is TGTGCCAGCAGTGATACTGGGGTCTATGCT.

Of note for this clone: Gene names are mouse gene names. The read terminates 4 residues ahead of where the CDR3 ends, so the germline J gene completes it. This chain connects TRBV13-3 to TRBJ2-5; 7 bases map to TRBD2. The CDR3 has 15 amino acids. CDR1 NNHDY and CDR2 SYVADS come from the germline V gene. J lost 2 bases, V lost 3 bases, and 6 bases had no gene match. Partial CDR3 DNA: TGTGCCAGCAGTGTCTTGGGGGGAGGCCAAGAC. It codes for CASSVLGGGQD. The whole CDR3 region reads CASSVLGGGQDTQYF.

This clone has a handful of counts. The gene symbols are mouse symbols. The read ends 4 residues shy of where the CDR3 ends; the end is completed using the germline J gene. The chain has TRBV19 and TRBJ2-2; 11 nucleotides match TRBD1. V was pared by 6 bases and J by 4 bases, with 8 bases of the junction left unmatched. The V gene's germline CDR1 is FNHDT and CDR2 SITEND (reference sequence). This CDR3 contains 16 residues. The CDR3 DNA, read in part, is TGTGCCAGCACCCCTGGGACAGGGGGTGGCACCGGG. It translates to CASTPGTGGGTG. The full-length CDR3 reads as CASTPGTGGGTGQLYF.

A remark on this clone: The listed genes are named as in mouse. From the germline J gene comes the end of the CDR3, since the read stops 3 residues before it. This chain connects TRBV1 to TRBJ1-6, with D perhaps TRBD1 (6 bases). TRBJ1-6 is identified as an open reading frame with a role that is uncertain. Per the germline V gene, CDR1 is NSQYPW and CDR2 is LRSPGD (reference sequence). This CDR3 contains 15 residues. V lost 5 bases to trimming and J lost 3 bases, with 11 bases between them. The part of the CDR3 DNA that was read is TGCACCTGCAGTCCCCAGGGGAACTATAATTCGCCC. Translated: CTCSPQGNYNSP. The whole CDR3 is CTCSPQGNYNSPLYF.

Concerning this clone: Genes and germline are mouse. The read ends 4 residues before the CDR3 terminus; that terminus is restored from the germline J gene. The same CDR3 also results from other DNA sequences found in this sample. The chain uses TRBV13-1 and TRBJ2-4; no definite D call. V lost 5 bases and J 0 bases, leaving 7 bases between the germline ends. CDR1 and CDR2 (germline): NSHNY, SYGAGN. The CDR3 runs 13 residues. The DNA read from the CDR3 is TGTGCCAGCAGCTACAGTAGTCAAAAC. This gives the protein CASSYSSQN. The full CDR3 is CASSYSSQNTLYF.

As for this clone: The genes and germline here are from mouse. The sequenced fragment ends 4 residues before the CDR3 boundary, so the rest is inferred from the germline J gene. This same CDR3 is encoded by further DNA sequences in the sample. This chain connects TRBV5 to TRBJ1-1; a weak D match, TRBD1 (5 bases). V was pared by 0 bases and J by 1 base, with 9 bases between. The CDR3 contains 15 residues. The V gene's germline CDR1 is LGHNA and CDR2 YNLKQL (reference sequence). CDR3 DNA (partial): TGTGCCAGCAGCCAAGATGGGGGGGGAAACACA. Translated, it gives CASSQDGGGNT. The entire CDR3 sequence reads CASSQDGGGNTEVFF.

Of note for this clone: Genes and germline come from the mouse. The DNA ends 4 residues before the CDR3 does, and the rest of the CDR3 is filled in from the germline J gene. The chain has TRBV1 and TRBJ2-3; D might be TRBD2 (6 bases). CDR3 size: 15 residues. Trimming shortened V by 3 bases and J by 0 bases, and 10 bases separated the two germline ends. CDR1 is NSQYPW, CDR2 LRSPGD, per germline (reference sequence). CDR3 DNA, as far as it was read: TGCACCTGCAGTGCGGGGACTAAAAGTGCAGAA. It translates to CTCSAGTKSAE. The CDR3, in full, reads CTCSAGTKSAETLYF.

Remarks on this clone: Mouse gene names and germline throughout. The read stops 4 residues short of the end of the CDR3; the missing end is completed from the germline J gene. The identical CDR3 is also encoded by other nucleotide sequences in the sample. The chain uses TRBV13-1 and TRBJ1-2, with TRBD1 identical over 12 bases. The V gene's germline CDR1 is NSHNY and CDR2 SYGAGN. Trimming removed 2 bases from V and 3 bases from J; junction bases left unmatched: 5. This CDR3 is 16 amino acids long. CDR3 DNA, as far as it was read: TGTGCCAGCAGTGAGGGGACAGGGGGCGCAGACTCC. This encodes CASSEGTGGADS. The full CDR3 protein is CASSEGTGGADSDYTF.

This clone was counted a few times. Gene names denote mouse genes. The DNA ends 3 residues before the CDR3 does, and the rest of the CDR3 is filled in from the germline J gene. V is TRBV13-1 and J is TRBJ1-6; D may be TRBD1 (6 bases). TRBJ1-6 is recorded as an ORF, its role being uncertain. Trimming removed 1 base at V and 10 bases at J, with 12 bases between. There are 14 residues in the CDR3. Germline lookup yields CDR1 NSHNY and CDR2 SYGAGN. CDR3 region: CASSDRQVGSPLYF. The sequenced part of the CDR3 DNA is TGTGCCAGCAGTGATCGACAGGTTGGGTCGCCC.

This clone was counted between two and nine times. Gene names and germline match the mouse. The read comes to an end 4 residues before the CDR3 does, leaving the germline J gene to fill in the end. At the DNA level, this CDR3 is encoded by other sequences in the same sample as well. The chain couples TRBV19 to TRBJ2-1; 11 nucleotides match TRBD2. After removal of 2 bases from V and 3 bases from J, the junction contained 4 bases not matched to a gene. CDR1 is FNHDT and CDR2 is SITEND in the germline V gene (reference sequence). CDR3 length equals 16 residues. The sequenced part of the CDR3 DNA is TGTGCCAGCAGTATTGGGACTGGGGGTCTCTATGCT. Translated, it gives CASSIGTGGLYA. The full CDR3 is CASSIGTGGLYAEQFF.